This TCR beta chain was sequenced for a study of shared clonotypes between healthy human individuals. The CDR3 loop spans 18 amino acids. The germline V and J ends were trimmed by 5 bases and 0 bases, with 20 bases remaining between them. The germline V gene has CDR1 ENHRY and CDR2 SYGVKD. On this clone itself: Antigen: not known.

Here immunoSEQ multiplex PCR was the method, and the copy in TCRdb shows in-frame clones only, minus some. The profile shows around 990,000 clones, approximately 80% of them singletons. Broader study findings: Naive subsets generally had larger estimated richness than memory subsets. Generation probability values for non-shared clonotypes were lower than those for clonotypes shared by all four donors.

Sequences were obtained from memory CD4+ T cells from PBMCs. The subset was: CD45RA-negative fraction. The source is a man between 18 and 35 years old in good health. Some clones in this sample may be carry-over from other donors' samples. The genes are TRBV10-3 and TRBJ2-1, with D hard to call. The CDR3 region is CAISLIGIGKSSYNEQFF. In DNA form, the CDR3 reads TGTGCCATCAGTCTCATTGGGATTGGCAAGAGCTCCTACAATGAGCAGTTCTTC.